This T cell receptor beta chain was documented in a study of shared clonotypes between healthy human individuals. Study summary: The cohort comprised two women and a few men. Their ages spanned 18 to 49 years.

Only Caucasian adults living in Nashville, Tennessee made up the donor group. In the case of this clone: The same CDR3 is also encoded by other DNA sequences in this sample.

Several immunoSEQ plates received, in even portions, the genomic DNA of each subset. This table comes from immunoSEQ multiplex PCR, and its TCRdb copy is limited to in-frame clones, with some not included. The table has 300,000 to 400,000 clones, around 86% seen once; the top ten hold about 17%. Germline CDR1 reads MNHEY; CDR2 reads SMNVEV (reference sequence). Trimming removed 2 bases from V and 2 bases from J; junction bases left unmatched: 3. The CDR3 is 14 amino acids. The TCR sequence derives from a young man in good health. Sequenced: memory CD8+ T cells sorted from blood. Subset reported: CD45RO+ cells pooled with CCR7-negative TemRA cells. The chain combines TRBV27 with TRBJ2-7, with 7 positions matching TRBD2. CDR3 nucleotide sequence: TGTGCCAGCAGTTTAGGCCGGGGGGCCTACGAGCAGTACTTC. The encoded protein is CASSLGRGAYEQYF.